This entry lists 2 T cell receptor beta chains sequenced from one sample in a study of regulatory T cells in long-lasting Graves disease. The time point here: newly diagnosed GD, antithyroid drugs for less than 3 months. Construction of the TCR library relied on RNA isolated from PBMCs. CDR3-region Arm-PCR and iRepertoire HTBI primers produced the TCR beta libraries. TCRdb recomputed calls from the multiplex PCR reads with MiXCR, one row per CDR3 protein. Among approximately 400,000 distinct CDR3 sequences listed, roughly a sixth were seen once. The sample here was peripheral blood mononuclear cells (PBMCs), taken at new diagnosis, from a patient treated with antithyroid drugs. These receptors were collected from a female donor with Graves disease.

This clonotype was detected ten times or more. CDR3 nucleotide sequence: TGTGCCAGCAGCCGGAGGGACGTCGAGCAGTACTTC. As protein: CASSRRDVEQYF. The chain carries TRBV3-1 and TRBJ2-7, with D tentatively TRBD2 (6 bases). Germline-derived CDR1 and CDR2 are LGHDT and YNNKEL (reference sequence). The CDR3 is 12 residues long. Trimming removed 4 bases at V and 6 bases at J, with 10 bases between.

In its sample, this clonotype was seen many times. This sequence joins TRBV12-3 or TRBV12-4 and TRBJ1-6; 7 positions agree with TRBD1. Unmatched junction bases numbered 11, after V lost 4 bases and J lost 2 bases. The CDR3 is made up of 18 amino acids. CDR3 sequence: CASSSVHRGLTYNSPLHF. The DNA for the CDR3 is TGTGCCAGCAGTTCCGTTCACAGGGGCCTAACCTATAATTCACCCCTCCACTTT.